This T cell receptor (beta chain) was sequenced for a study of graft-versus-host responses after intestinal transplantation (TCRdb year 2021). Study-level background: The transplants that recipients received were multivisceral, liver-intestinal, or isolated intestinal. A peak of at least 4% donor T cells among recipient peripheral blood mononuclear cells was the definition used for donor T cell macrochimerism. To identify alloreactive clones, pre-transplant mixed lymphocyte reaction products were sequenced and compared with unstimulated pre-transplant donor and recipient T cells. The cohort enrolled 20 to 25 intestinal transplant recipients, one of whom was a retransplant, and a few patients without pretransplant specimens were excluded. Rather than being sequenced by the commercial service, samples from a few later patients were sequenced in-house on an Illumina MiSeq and processed with MiXCR. After intestinal transplantation, graft-versus-host and host-versus-graft alloreactive T cell clones were followed in the graft, circulation and bone marrow using bulk TCR-beta CDR3 sequencing. Every recipient was given anti-thymocyte globulin induction, followed by around three years of maintenance tacrolimus and steroids. Study-wide conclusions, independent of this receptor: High GvH to HvG T cell clonal ratios were observed in the allografts of patients with donor T cell macrochimerism. Early after transplant, declines in HvG clones were associated with peak levels of circulating GvH clones. GvH clones were found in recipient bone marrow, and some of the GvH clones appeared earlier in ileal mucosa or blood, which is consistent with an intestinal mucosal origin. Conclusions were limited by the relatively low number and heterogeneity of intestinal transplant patients.

Remarks on this clone: This receptor's antigen is unknown. Within one base of it there is no much larger clone, and no base qualities were kept.

Blood samples were collected up to 4 times in the first month after transplant and then at least monthly when available. The library was prepared using the immunoSEQ multiplex PCR assay. High-throughput TCR-beta CDR3 sequencing of genomic DNA from most patients was performed by Adaptive Biotechnologies. Per the authors' processing: Adaptive's ImmunoSEQ software was the source of the TCR sequencing data for about 18 patients, while a few other patients were processed with MiXCR and VDJtools. CDR3 nucleotide sequences shared by donor and recipient were removed because the origin of these sequences could not be assigned. To count as alloreactive, a clone needed at least 2-fold expansion over unstimulated cells and a minimum CFSE-low frequency of 0.002% (template counts) or 0.001% (read counts). A clone was considered mappable if detected in the sequenced pre-transplant spleen, lymph node, or MLR CFSE-low populations of the donor or recipient. Cumulative frequency of alloreactive clones was calculated as a percentage of all sequences weighted by copy number. In its TCRdb copy, this immuneACCESS table keeps in-frame sequences only and misses some clones. Where compared with another copy, unresolved V genes explain less than half of these, and the others have no known cause. Clone size and the V and J calls come from that table; the DNA yielded D and trimming. Here the sample has about 97,000 clones; approximately 90% occur a single time. 15% to 20% of the sample comes from the top ten.

The specimen was PBMCs, collected approximately 420 days after intestinal transplant. The TCR originated in a human patient who received an intestinal transplant, so some T cells may come from the graft donor.

The CDR3 corresponds to CASSVEGSYEQYF. The sequenced DNA is TGTGCCAGCAGCGTAGAGGGCTCCTACGAGCAGTACTTC. The V and J segments used are TRBV9 and TRBJ2-7, with no confident D gene call. From the cysteine through the phenylalanine, the CDR3 covers 13 amino acids. Only the CDR3 region is kept as DNA, spanning 39 bases read in frame from base 1. Between the V and J ends, shortened by 0 bases and 0 bases respectively, the junction contains 4 bases. Per the germline V gene, SGDLS is the CDR1 and YYNGEE is the CDR2.